Ten or more counts support the clone carrying this T cell receptor (beta chain). Its matching antigen is unknown. The sample originates from a study of T cells in Graves' hyperthyroidism and ophthalmopathy. Study observations and caveats: Through a model of 13 V-J features, ophthalmopathy was separated from stable hyperthyroidism. The model foresaw ophthalmopathy a median around 6 months prior to onset.

Amplification of TCR beta CDR3 regions used RNA as the template. RT-PCR in the first round (using the HTBI primer set) targeted the TCR CDR3. TCRdb passed the multiplex PCR reads through MiXCR, listing each CDR3 protein once. The table shows roughly 520,000 distinct CDR3 sequences, with less than 25% occurring only once. The V and J ends lost 2 bases and 0 bases respectively, with 5 bases between them. The germline V gene has CDR1 DFQATT and CDR2 SNEGSKA (reference sequence). The CDR3 covers 13 residues. Thyroid ultrasound, orbital computed tomography, clinical symptoms, and serum thyroxine and TRAb underpinned diagnoses.

The origin of this receptor is a young woman with Graves' ophthalmopathy. The rearrangement links TRBV20-1 to TRBJ1-5; D is undetermined. The material sequenced was blood. The CDR3 spells CSARHLSNQPQHF. The CDR3 DNA is TGCAGTGCTAGACACCTTAGCAATCAGCCCCAGCATTTT.